Shown below are 27 T cell receptor beta chains from a single sample sequenced in a study of read filtering for tumor transcriptome and immune sequencing. The library was built from roughly 400 ng RNA with molecular barcoded adaptors for alpha/delta and beta/gamma chains. TCRdb reprocessed the reads with MiXCR, giving one entry per CDR3 protein. The sample holds some 120,000 distinct CDR3 sequences, about an eighth seen once. The sample taken for sequencing was a population of CD138-negative cells sorted from bone marrow. Every receptor here comes from a donor at least 40 years old with multiple myeloma.

V is TRBV3-1 and J is TRBJ2-5; 9 nucleotides match TRBD1. Germline V gene sequence: CDR1 LGHDT, CDR2 YNNKEL (reference sequence). With V trimmed by 3 bases and J by 4 bases, 3 bases remained unmatched. This CDR3 is built from 14 residues. The CDR3 nucleotides are TGTGCCAGCAGCCAGAGGACAGGGGTAGAGACCCAGTACTTC. It yields the protein CASSQRTGVETQYF.

This clonotype was found many times. This chain connects TRBV29-1 to TRBJ1-1, with D tentatively TRBD1 (5 bases). Germline CDR1 and CDR2: SQVTM and ANQGSEA. Trimming stripped 0 bases from V and 4 bases from J, with 6 bases between. The CDR3 extends over 12 amino acids. CDR3 residues: CSVEEGGTEAFF. CDR3 in DNA: TGCAGCGTTGAAGAGGGGGGCACTGAAGCTTTCTTT.

On this clonotype: This clone may be a read error of a much larger clone one base away. V usage is TRBV10-2 and J usage is TRBJ2-2, with 9 bases identical to TRBD2. The germline V gene has CDR1 WSHSY and CDR2 SAAADI. This CDR3 region has 14 residues. CDR3 nucleotides: TGCGCCAGTTCTAGCGGGGCGAACACCGGGGAGCTGGTTTTT. Translating gives CASSSGANTGELVF.

The chain has TRBV7-9 and TRBJ1-5; weak D call: TRBD1 (6 bases). CDR3 length equals 16 residues. From germline, CDR1 is SEHNR and CDR2 FQNEAQ (reference sequence). V was pared by 5 bases and J by 5 bases, with 19 bases between. The CDR3 nucleotides are TGTGCCAGCAGCCCGGCCGGCAGGGGCCTCGATCAGCCCCAGCATTTT. Translation: CASSPAGRGLDQPQHF.

This clonotype has a count of ten or more. The chain links TRBV20-1 to TRBJ2-2; D not resolved. This CDR3 has 15 amino acids. The ends were cut back, 2 bases at V and 5 bases at J, with 15 bases in the middle. Germline CDR1 reads DFQATT; CDR2 reads SNEGSKA (reference sequence). DNA of the CDR3: TGCAGTGCTAGAAGGACCTCAACCCGGACCGGGGAGCTGTTTTTT. Translated, it gives CSARRTSTRTGELFF.

This clonotype was observed a few times. The rearrangement uses TRBV28 and TRBJ2-1, with D perhaps matching TRBD2 (6 bases). Germline CDR1 reads MDHEN; CDR2 reads SYDVKM. V lost 5 bases, J lost 0 bases, and 8 bases lay in between. This CDR3 region has 14 residues. Here the CDR3 DNA reads TGTGCCAGCAGTGCCGGGAGCTCCTACAATGAGCAGTTCTTC. It codes for CASSAGSSYNEQFF.

The chain carries TRBV19 and TRBJ1-5; TRBD1 matches at 7 bases. Trimming cost V 2 bases and J 6 bases; bases outside gene matches: 7. There are 15 residues in the CDR3. Germline assignment: CDR1 LNHDA and CDR2 SQIVND (reference sequence). CDR3 in amino acids: CASSISQGGAQPQHF. The CDR3 nucleotides read TGTGCCAGTAGTATAAGTCAAGGGGGCGCTCAGCCCCAGCATTTT.

This clonotype was detected ten times or more. The CDR3 spells CASSFSRGRNNEQFF. The DNA for the CDR3 is TGTGCCAGCAGTTTTTCGCGGGGGCGTAACAATGAGCAGTTCTTC. The chain links TRBV4-2 to TRBJ2-1; TRBD2 is a possible D gene (7 bases). The germline CDR1 and CDR2 sequences are LGHNA and YNFKEQ. Trimming left V 6 bases short and J 5 bases short, with 17 bases between. CDR3 length: 15 residues.

The rearrangement links TRBV7-2 to TRBJ1-3, with a tentative D call TRBD1 (5 bases). Germline CDR1 and CDR2: SGHTA and FQGNSA. The CDR3 contains 15 residues. Trimming pared 5 bases from V and 0 bases from J, leaving 11 bases between. The CDR3 DNA reads as TGTGCCAGCAGCCGGGGGACCGACTCTGGAAACACCATATATTTT. This codes for CASSRGTDSGNTIYF. Supplemented by reference TRBV7-2 and TRBJ1-3, the full variable domain reads GAGVSQSPSNKVTEKGKDVELRCDPISGHTALYWYRQSLGQGLEFLIYFQGNSAPDKSGLPSDRFSAERTGGSVSTLTIQRTQQEDSAVYLCASSRGTDSGNTIYFGEGSWLTVV.

This clonotype has at least ten counts. The chain recombines TRBV2 with TRBJ1-2; 7 nucleotides align to TRBD1. The trim removed 5 bases at V and 4 bases at J, leaving 4 bases unmatched. Looked up from germline, CDR1 is SNHLY and CDR2 is FYNNEI. This CDR3 region has 13 residues. In nucleotides, the CDR3 is TGTGCCAGCAGTCCACAGGGGAGCTATGGCTACACCTTC. Protein product: CASSPQGSYGYTF. The whole variable domain, filled in from reference TRBV2 and TRBJ1-2, reads EPEVTQTPSHQVTQMGQEVILRCVPISNHLYFYWYRQILGQKVEFLVSFYNNEISEKSEIFDDQFSVERPDGSNFTLKIRSTKLEDSAMYFCASSPQGSYGYTFGSGTRLTVV.

The table lists this clonotype with many counts. The J gene is TRBJ1-5, the V gene TRBV20-1; no firm D call. CDR3 size: 14 residues. CDR1 and CDR2 from the germline V gene are DFQATT and SNEGSKA (reference sequence). Trimming left V 1 base short and J 0 bases short, with 7 bases between. The chain's CDR3 is CSARAGYSNQPQHF. CDR3 in DNA: TGCAGTGCTAGAGCCGGTTATAGCAATCAGCCCCAGCATTTT.

This clonotype has a handful of counts. One end of the junction fails to match germline, which may point to a read error. The chain combines TRBV7-9 with TRBJ2-3, with D unclear. The CDR3 consists of 15 residues. Germline CDR1 is SEHNR and CDR2 is FQNEAQ (reference sequence). The CDR3 DNA reads TGTGCCAGCAGCTTCGCAGATACAAACACAGATATGCAGTATTTT. Translation gives CASSFADTNTDMQYF.

This sequence joins TRBV6-6 and TRBJ1-2, with a tentative D call TRBD1 (6 bases). Germline CDR1 and CDR2: MNHNY and SVGAGI (reference sequence). V dropped 5 bases and J dropped 4 bases, with 11 bases sitting between them. This CDR3 has 13 amino acids. This CDR3 is CASSPRQAYGYTF. The CDR3 region has the DNA TGTGCCAGCAGTCCCCGACAGGCCTATGGCTACACCTTC.

This clonotype was detected ten times or more. The chain employs TRBV3-1 and TRBJ2-1; the D is unclear. The ends were cut back, 1 base at V and 4 bases at J, with 5 bases in the middle. Germline-derived CDR1 and CDR2 are LGHDT and YNNKEL (reference sequence). There are 13 residues in the CDR3. DNA for the CDR3: TGTGCCAGCAGCCAAGTAGTTTACAATGAGCAGTTCTTC. It specifies CASSQVVYNEQFF.

As to this clonotype: Without the conserved terminal phenylalanine or tryptophan, this CDR3 likely stems from a read error. This chain uses TRBV28 with TRBJ2-5, with unresolved D. Looked up from germline, CDR1 is MDHEN and CDR2 is SYDVKM. V dropped 5 bases and J dropped 6 bases, with 13 bases sitting between them. This CDR3 contains 13 residues. The CDR3: CASSPPDPQTQYS. The CDR3 DNA reads TGTGCCAGCAGTCCCCCCGACCCCCAGACCCAGTACTCC.

In this sample, this clonotype turned up many times. The V and J genes are TRBV4-1 and TRBJ1-4; 8 positions agree with TRBD1. Germline V gene sequence: CDR1 MGHRA, CDR2 YSYEKL. Germline trimming cut 3 bases from V and 7 bases from J; bases unmatched to any gene: 7. The CDR3 runs 15 residues. The DNA for the CDR3 is TGCGCCAGCAGCCAGAACAGGGGGATGGGTGAAAAACTGTTTTTT. As protein: CASSQNRGMGEKLFF.

This clonotype was observed many times. V usage is TRBV3-1 and J usage is TRBJ1-1; D is undetermined. This CDR3 has 13 amino acids. CDR1 LGHDT and CDR2 YNNKEL come from the germline V gene (reference sequence). V was pared by 1 base and J by 1 base, with 4 bases between. The CDR3 DNA is TGTGCCAGCAGCCAAGTCCAGAACACTGAAGCTTTCTTT. The encoded protein is CASSQVQNTEAFF.

CDR3 coding DNA: TGCAGCGTTGACCTACTAGCGGGACCGAATGAGCAGTTCTTC. Translating it yields CSVDLLAGPNEQFF. V and J are TRBV29-1 and TRBJ2-1, with 10 bases lining up with TRBD2. The CDR3 is 14 residues long. Per germline, CDR1 SQVTM and CDR2 ANQGSEA. With 3 bases clipped from V and 7 bases from J, the junction kept 6 bases outside the gene matches.

This clonotype appeared many times. V gene TRBV5-4 combines with J gene TRBJ2-7, with D possibly matching TRBD2 (5 bases). From germline, CDR1 is SGHNT and CDR2 YYREEE (reference sequence). Trimming took off 4 bases at V and 7 bases at J, with 9 bases between the two ends. The CDR3 is made up of 11 amino acids. CDR3 bases: TGTGCCAGCAGCCGGGCGGGTGAGCAGTACTTC. Encoded protein: CASSRAGEQYF. Together with reference TRBV5-4 and TRBJ2-7, the CDR3 gives the full variable domain: ETGVTQSPTHLIKTRGQQVTLRCSSQSGHNTVSWYQQALGQGPQFIFQYYREEENGRGNFPPRFSGLQFPNYSSELNVNALELDDSALYLCASSRAGEQYFGPGTRLTVT.

The chain recombines TRBV2 with TRBJ2-5; D uncertain. CDR1 is SNHLY, CDR2 FYNNEI, per germline. The CDR3 sequence is 10 residues long. The germline V and J ends were trimmed by 1 base and 7 bases, with 1 base remaining between them. Here the CDR3 DNA reads TGTGCCAGCAGTGAAGTGACCCAGTACTTC. Its translation: CASSEVTQYF. Complete variable domain (other parts from reference TRBV2 and TRBJ2-5): EPEVTQTPSHQVTQMGQEVILRCVPISNHLYFYWYRQILGQKVEFLVSFYNNEISEKSEIFDDQFSVERPDGSNFTLKIRSTKLEDSAMYFCASSEVTQYFGPGTRLLVL.

This clonotype was seen at least ten times. The chain employs TRBV10-3 and TRBJ2-3; TRBD1 aligns across 12 bases. The CDR3 runs 16 residues. Per the germline V gene, CDR1 is ENHRY and CDR2 is SYGVKD. Unmatched junction bases numbered 5, after V lost 3 bases and J lost 4 bases. The CDR3 DNA follows: TGTGCCATCAGTGAAGGGACAGGGGGCGCATCAGATACGCAGTATTTT. This sequence encodes CAISEGTGGASDTQYF.

This clonotype was recorded many times. This chain connects TRBV12-3 or TRBV12-4 to TRBJ1-1; no firm D call. CDR3 length equals 13 residues. With 6 bases removed from V and 0 bases from J, the gap between germline ends came to 8 bases. The CDR3 sequence is CASRTQMNTEAFF. As DNA, the CDR3 is TGTGCCAGCAGAACTCAGATGAACACTGAAGCTTTCTTT.

This clonotype was observed a few times. This is likely a read error, given that the CDR3 carries no conserved phenylalanine or tryptophan at its end. The V gene is TRBV7-2, the J gene TRBJ2-3; 12 nucleotides match TRBD2. V shed 4 bases and J 2 bases; nucleotides not matched to a gene: 4. Germline CDR1 SGHTA, CDR2 FQGNSA. The CDR3 contains 16 residues. The CDR3 DNA is TGTGCCAGCAGCTCCCGGACTAGCGGGGACACAGATACGCAGTATCTT. This gives the protein CASSSRTSGDTDTQYL.

This clonotype was recorded a few times. This may stem from a read error, because a much larger clone lies one nucleotide away. V usage is TRBV20-1 and J usage is TRBJ2-7; 8 bases line up with TRBD1. The CDR3 runs 13 residues. CDR1 DFQATT and CDR2 SNEGSKA come from the germline V gene (reference sequence). The CDR3 protein is CSASRDRTYDQYF. The CDR3 bases are TGCAGTGCTAGCAGGGACAGGACCTACGACCAGTACTTC.

At least ten counts were recorded for this clonotype. This chain links TRBV20-1 with TRBJ2-7, with D maybe TRBD1 (5 bases). Germline assignment: CDR1 DFQATT and CDR2 SNEGSKA (reference sequence). Trimming cost V 0 bases and J 3 bases, with 21 bases left between them. The CDR3 contains 17 residues. The CDR3 DNA follows: TGCAGTGCTAGAGATCCAAGGCTTGACAGACAGAACTACGAGCAGTACTTC. Encoded protein: CSARDPRLDRQNYEQYF.

The rearrangement uses TRBV11-2 and TRBJ1-1; 8 bases line up with TRBD1. After removal of 5 bases from V and 0 bases from J, the junction contained 8 bases not matched to a gene. The CDR3 loop spans 16 amino acids. Germline CDR1 and CDR2: SGHAT and FQNNGV. CDR3 nucleotides: TGTGCCAGCAGCCTGGGAACAGGGGGATTGAACACTGAAGCTTTCTTT. Amino acid sequence: CASSLGTGGLNTEAFF.

The table lists this clonotype with many counts. The CDR3 protein is CSALRTQNNSPLHF. The CDR3 coding sequence is TGCAGTGCCCTCAGGACACAGAATAATTCACCCCTCCACTTT. V gene TRBV20-1 combines with J gene TRBJ1-6; D may be TRBD1 (5 bases). This CDR3 comprises 14 residues. Germline V lookup: CDR1 DFQATT, CDR2 SNEGSKA (reference sequence). Trimming pared 6 bases from V and 5 bases from J, leaving 14 bases between.